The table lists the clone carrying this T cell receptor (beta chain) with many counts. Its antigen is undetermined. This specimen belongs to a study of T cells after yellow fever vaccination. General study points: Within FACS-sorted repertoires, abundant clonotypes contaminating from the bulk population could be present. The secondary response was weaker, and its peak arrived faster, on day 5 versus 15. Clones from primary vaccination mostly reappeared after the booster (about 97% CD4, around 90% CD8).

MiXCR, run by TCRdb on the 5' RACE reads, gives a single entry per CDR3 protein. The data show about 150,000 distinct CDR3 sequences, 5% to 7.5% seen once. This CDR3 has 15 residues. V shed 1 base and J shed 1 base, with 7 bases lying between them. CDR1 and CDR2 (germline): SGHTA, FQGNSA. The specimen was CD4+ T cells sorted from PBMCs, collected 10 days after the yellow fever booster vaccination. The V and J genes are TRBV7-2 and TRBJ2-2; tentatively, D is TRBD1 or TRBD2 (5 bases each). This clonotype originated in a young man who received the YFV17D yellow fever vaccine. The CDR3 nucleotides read TGTGCCAGCAGCTTAGGGGGGATGAACACCGGGGAGCTGTTTTTT. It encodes CASSLGGMNTGELFF.